This T cell receptor (beta chain) was found in a study of blood T cell repertoires in COVID-19 (dated by TCRdb to 2018 to 2020). For the wider study: Samples covering the acute and convalescent phases of COVID-19 were provided by collaborators in the United States, Italy and Spain. The material from the prospective study consisted of cDNA or gDNA derived from T cells, B-cell-depleted T cells, or PBMCs. The dataset comprised deeply sampled blood TCRbeta repertoires from subjects exposed to, actively infected with, or recovered from COVID-19. The repertoires were released in a freely available public database meant as a resource for research on the immune response to SARS-CoV-2. Samples were obtained from the ongoing ImmuneRACE study (first 160 participants) and from over 1,000 subjects provided by 6 global collaborators. A de-identified subject ID, COVID-19 status, age in years and sex were almost always included in the sample metadata. Where available, HLA class I and class II types were obtained from metadata supplied by the sample provider rather than from assay-based typing.

The table lists this clone with a few counts. It lacks a known antigen. No per-base quality is available; no much larger clone lies one base away. The CDR3 holds 14 amino acids from the cysteine to the phenylalanine. Solely the CDR3 DNA is kept, with 42 bases framed from the first base. The germline V gene sets CDR1 to MNHEY and CDR2 to SVGAGI. V is shortened by 6 bases, J by 3 bases, and the region joining them spans 14 bases. The collaborating institutions used their own protocols to collect whole blood in K2EDTA tubes. For TCRbeta analysis, collaborator samples were shipped as frozen whole blood, as isolated PBMCs, or as DNA extracted from either sample type. The study at large found these results: The amount of clinical and demographic metadata varied by source and participant and was provided uncurated.

The immunoSEQ Assay, a bias-controlled multiplex PCR, was used to amplify TCRbeta CDR3 regions from genomic DNA. Under the source paper's analysis protocol: The number of nucleated cells in each sample was estimated by amplification of reference gene primers within the assay. To quantify the absolute abundance of each unique TCRbeta CDR3 rearrangement, sequence reads were collapsed and filtered. For each sample, productive Simpson clonality was calculated as the square root of Simpson's diversity index across productive rearrangements. In TCRdb, the immuneACCESS table is reduced to in-frame sequences with V and J assigned. These tables do not hold every clone; where another copy was compared, an unresolved V gene accounts for under half, and the others remain unexplained. That table is the source of V, J and clone size, and D and trimming were worked out from the DNA. Across this sample there are more than 20,000 clones, with 73% seen only once. The ten largest clones take up less than 20% of the sample.

This sequence uses TRBV6-5 and TRBJ1-2; TRBD1 is a possible D gene, resting on 5 matching bases. Source material: peripheral blood. The sequence derives from a human donor in a cohort sampled during active or convalescent COVID-19. The CDR3 is CASRDYRSDYGYTF. At the DNA level, the sequence is TGTGCCAGCAGGGATTACAGGAGCGACTATGGCTACACCTTC.